These 6 T cell receptor beta chains originate from one sample sequenced in a study of cytomegalovirus exposure and HLA in healthy donors. In the PCR, 60 Vbeta and 13 Jbeta primers were used. The method was immunoSEQ multiplex PCR; TCRdb's version includes in-frame clones alone and lacks a portion of them. The data show 150,000 to 200,000 clones, with around 81% seen just once and about 1% held by the top ten. The sequenced sample was PBMCs. Receptors originate from a woman in her 40s in good health and CMV-seronegative.

The rearrangement links TRBV30 to TRBJ2-7; 13 bases line up with TRBD2. CDR3 length: 16 amino acids. The V gene's germline CDR1 is GTSNPN and CDR2 SVGIG (reference sequence). With V trimmed by 1 base and J by 3 bases, 6 bases remained unmatched. This CDR3 reads CAWSDHRLAGGYEQYF. The CDR3, as DNA: TGTGCCTGGAGTGACCACCGACTAGCGGGAGGCTACGAGCAGTACTTC.

The chain carries TRBV6-5 and TRBJ2-3, with D possibly matching TRBD2 (5 bases). Between the trimmed V and J ends, which lost 4 bases and 0 bases, there was a span of 14 bases. The CDR3 has 16 amino acids. Looked up from germline, CDR1 is MNHEY and CDR2 is SVGAGI. CDR3 nucleotide sequence: TGTGCCAGCAGTTTACTCGGACTGCCTAGCACAGATACGCAGTATTTT. Translation: CASSLLGLPSTDTQYF.

The chain combines TRBV11-3 with TRBJ2-1, with 9 nucleotides matching TRBD1. CDR1 is SGHNT and CDR2 is YENEEA in the germline V gene. V trimming: 4 bases; J trimming: 10 bases; junction bases outside the gene matches: 5. The CDR3 loop spans 13 amino acids. Here the CDR3 reads CASSSTGGWEQFF. The CDR3 DNA sequence: TGTGCCAGCAGCTCTACAGGGGGCTGGGAGCAGTTCTTC.

This chain uses TRBV7-9 with TRBJ1-4, with TRBD1 matching over 7 bases. Germline loops: CDR1 SEHNR, CDR2 FQNEAQ (reference sequence). Trimming cost V 5 bases and J 5 bases; bases outside gene matches: 14. This CDR3 contains 17 residues. CDR3 bases: TGTGCCAGCAGCCCGGGACAGAGCTCGGGGGGGAATGAAAAACTGTTTTTT. Encoded protein: CASSPGQSSGGNEKLFF.

The CDR3 is CASSLRPAGERNEQYF. CDR3 DNA: TGTGCCAGCAGCTTAAGGCCAGCGGGAGAGCGGAACGAGCAGTACTTC. This chain joins TRBV7-6 and TRBJ2-7; TRBD2 matches 8 bases. After removal of 2 bases from V and 5 bases from J, the junction contained 11 bases not matched to a gene. The germline V gene encodes CDR1 SGHVS and CDR2 FNYEAQ. CDR3 length equals 16 residues.

The gene calls are TRBV6-1 and TRBJ1-2; TRBD1 might be the D (5 bases). This CDR3 is 11 amino acids long. V lost 8 bases, J lost 4 bases, and 8 bases lay in between. Germline assignment: CDR1 MNHNS and CDR2 SASEGT. In DNA, the CDR3 is TGTGCCAGCGTAGACAGCTATGGCTACACCTTC. It yields the protein CASVDSYGYTF.